This T cell receptor (beta chain) appears in the sequencing data of a study of T cells after yellow fever vaccination. TCRdb independently ran MiXCR on the 5' RACE reads; one entry per CDR3 protein. The sample yields some 170,000 distinct CDR3 sequences, roughly 8.8% seen once. Germline CDR1 SSHAT, CDR2 FNYEAQ (reference sequence). The CDR3 loop spans 16 amino acids. The J segment lost 6 bases and the V segment lost 5 bases, leaving 12 bases of the junction unmatched. This clonotype was seen more than once but under ten times. The sample was CD8+ T cells sorted from PBMCs, taken 45 days after the yellow fever booster vaccination. This clonotype was sampled from a man aged 18 to 29 who received the YFV17D yellow fever vaccine. This chain links TRBV7-7 with TRBJ2-3; 9 positions agree with TRBD1. The CDR3, as DNA: TGTGCCAGCAGCCCCGGAGGAAGGACAGGGGACGATACGCAGTATTTT. This codes for CASSPGGRTGDDTQYF.